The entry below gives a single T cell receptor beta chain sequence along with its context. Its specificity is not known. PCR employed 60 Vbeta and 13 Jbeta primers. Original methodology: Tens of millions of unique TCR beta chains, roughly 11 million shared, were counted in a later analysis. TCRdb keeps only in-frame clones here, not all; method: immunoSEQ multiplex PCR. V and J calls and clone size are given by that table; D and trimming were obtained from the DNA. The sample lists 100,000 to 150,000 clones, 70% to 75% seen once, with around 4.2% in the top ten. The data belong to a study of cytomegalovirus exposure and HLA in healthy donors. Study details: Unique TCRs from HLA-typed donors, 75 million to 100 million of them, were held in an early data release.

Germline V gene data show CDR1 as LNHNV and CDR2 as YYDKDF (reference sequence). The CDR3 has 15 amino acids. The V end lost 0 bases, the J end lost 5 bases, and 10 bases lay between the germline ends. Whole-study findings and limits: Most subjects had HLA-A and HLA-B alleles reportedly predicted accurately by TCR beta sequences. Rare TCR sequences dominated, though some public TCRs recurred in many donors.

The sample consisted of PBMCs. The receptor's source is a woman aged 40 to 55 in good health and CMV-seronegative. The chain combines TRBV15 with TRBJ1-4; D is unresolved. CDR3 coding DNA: TGTGCCACCAGCAGAGAAGCGATGCTAAATGAAAAACTGTTTTTT. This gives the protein CATSREAMLNEKLFF.